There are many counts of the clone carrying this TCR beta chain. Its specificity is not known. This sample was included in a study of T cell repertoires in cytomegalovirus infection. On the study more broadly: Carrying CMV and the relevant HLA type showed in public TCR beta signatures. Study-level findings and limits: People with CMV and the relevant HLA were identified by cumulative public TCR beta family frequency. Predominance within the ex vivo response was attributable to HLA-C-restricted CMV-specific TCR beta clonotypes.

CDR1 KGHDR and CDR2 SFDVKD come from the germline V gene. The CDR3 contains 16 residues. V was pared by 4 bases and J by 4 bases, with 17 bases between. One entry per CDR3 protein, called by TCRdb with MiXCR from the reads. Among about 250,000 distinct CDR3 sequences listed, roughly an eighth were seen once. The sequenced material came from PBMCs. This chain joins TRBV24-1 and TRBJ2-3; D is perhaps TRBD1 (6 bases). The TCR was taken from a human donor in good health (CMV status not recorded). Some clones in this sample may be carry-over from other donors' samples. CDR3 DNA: TGTGCCACCAGTGAGCCTGACAGGCTAGGACCAGATACGCAGTATTTT. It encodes CATSEPDRLGPDTQYF.